The 6 T cell receptor beta chains below all came from one sample that was sequenced in a study of blood T cell repertoires in COVID-19. Some clones are missing from TCRdb's copy, which holds only in-frame ones; the method was immunoSEQ multiplex PCR. Of some 340,000 clones in the sample, about 87% were seen once. The sample comprised PBMCs or T cells enriched from blood (not recorded which). These receptors were obtained from a woman aged 30 to 39 who had recovered from COVID-19.

The gene calls are TRBV29-1 and TRBJ2-7; 7 bases map to TRBD1. V lost 7 bases and J lost 5; bases outside the gene matches: 14. The CDR3 has 14 amino acids. CDR1 is SQVTM, CDR2 ANQGSEA, per germline. CDR3 sequence reads: CSARGGKGAHEQYF. CDR3 coding DNA: TGCAGCGCCCGGGGTGGGAAGGGGGCCCACGAGCAGTACTTC.

The CDR3 sequence is CASSQAGQTNEKLFF. Written as DNA, the CDR3 is TGCGCCAGCAGCCAAGCGGGACAGACTAATGAAAAACTGTTTTTT. The genes are TRBV4-3 and TRBJ1-4, with 7 positions matching TRBD1. The CDR3 is 15 amino acids. The germline CDR1 and CDR2 sequences are LGHNA and YSLEER. J lost 2 bases, V lost 1 base, and 1 base had no gene match.

V and J are TRBV28 and TRBJ2-5; possible D gene TRBD1, 5 bases. The germline V gene has CDR1 MDHEN and CDR2 SYDVKM. V lost 5 bases, J lost 2 bases, and 18 bases lay in between. The CDR3 extends over 16 amino acids. This CDR3 is CASSTPWQGPQETQYF. CDR3 sequence (DNA): TGTGCCAGCAGTACCCCCTGGCAGGGCCCTCAAGAGACCCAGTACTTC.

The chain is built from TRBV10-3 and TRBJ1-2; D remains ambiguous. The germline CDR1 and CDR2 sequences are ENHRY and SYGVKD. Trimming took 2 bases from V and 4 from J, leaving 11 bases between them. The CDR3 has 14 residues. The CDR3 region has the DNA TGTGCCATCAGTGAGAGCGCAGTGACCTATGGCTACACCTTC. Protein sequence: CAISESAVTYGYTF.

On this clone itself: Sequence at one end of the junction differs from germline and may be a read error. The rearrangement uses TRBV2 and TRBJ2-7, with a possible D match to TRBD1 (6 bases). This CDR3 contains 14 residues. CDR1 and CDR2 from the germline V gene are SNHLY and FYNNEI. The CDR3 here is CASSQRDTPYQQYF. The CDR3 nucleotides are TGTGCCAGCAGTCAACGGGACACCCCCTACCAGCAGTACTTC.

This sequence joins TRBV4-1 and TRBJ2-3; TRBD2 agrees at 9 bases. CDR3 size: 18 residues. CDR1 is MGHRA and CDR2 is YSYEKL in the germline V gene. Germline trimming cut 0 bases from V and 2 bases from J; bases unmatched to any gene: 9. The CDR3 DNA reads TGCGCCAGCAGCCAAGAGGGGACTACTAGCGGGTTCACAGATACGCAGTATTTT. It is translated as CASSQEGTTSGFTDTQYF.